A single sample gave rise to the 14 T cell receptor beta chains below, sequenced in a study of CD4 T cells in relation to SARS-CoV-2 and coronaviruses (dated by TCRdb to the early 2020s). For these TCRs, the target antigens are not known. Receptor libraries were prepared by the immunoSEQ multiplex PCR assay. As stored in TCRdb, this immuneACCESS dataset retains in-frame rearrangements with V and J assigned. A fraction of the clones does not appear; measured against another copy, unresolved V genes explain less than half of the discrepancy, and the remainder lacks a known reason. Here the sample has about 40,000 clones; approximately 80% occur a single time. Around 21% of the sample lies in the top ten. The source material was memory CD4+ T cells from PBMCs, cultured in vitro. What this sample's cell subset or site label stands for: memory (non-naive) CD4+ T cells. The source of these receptors is an adult with COVID-19.

The chain employs TRBV5-1 and TRBJ2-3; D gene ambiguous. The V gene lost 0 bases and the J gene lost 4 bases, with 9 bases spanning the gap. CDR1 SGHRS and CDR2 YFSETQ come from the germline V gene. The CDR3 runs 14 residues. The CDR3 nucleotides read TGCGCCAGCAGCTTGGGGTCTGCCGCAGATACGCAGTATTTT. As protein: CASSLGSAADTQYF.

In its sample, this clone is medium-sized (0.01 to 0.1%). The chain carries TRBV27 and TRBJ2-7; no clear D gene. The CDR3 contains 10 residues. Germline CDR1 MNHEY, CDR2 SMNVEV (reference sequence). Trimming took off 8 bases at V and 2 bases at J, with 4 bases between the two ends. DNA for the CDR3: TGTGCCAGCGGAACCTACGAGCAGTACTTC. Amino acid sequence: CASGTYEQYF.

This chain joins TRBV4-1 and TRBJ2-7, with 7 positions matching TRBD1. V lost 4 bases, J lost 4 bases, and 7 bases stayed unmatched. The CDR3 totals 14 residues. From germline, CDR1 is MGHRA and CDR2 YSYEKL. CDR3 protein: CASSRPGQSYEQYF. Here the CDR3 DNA reads TGCGCCAGCAGCCGTCCGGGACAGAGTTACGAGCAGTACTTC.

This clone was picked up one time. The chain combines TRBV19 with TRBJ2-5, with TRBD2 as a possible D gene (6 bases). The CDR3 is 13 amino acids. The germline CDR1 and CDR2 sequences are LNHDA and SQIVND (reference sequence). V lost 4 bases, J lost 7 bases, and 13 bases lay in between. The CDR3, as DNA: TGTGCCAGTAGTACCGGATTGGGGGGGACCCAGTACTTC. It translates to CASSTGLGGTQYF.

This sequence joins TRBV6-6 and TRBJ2-7; 10 bases fit TRBD1. Germline V lookup: CDR1 MNHNY, CDR2 SVGAGI (reference sequence). V trimming: 3 bases; J trimming: 6 bases; junction bases outside the gene matches: 5. The CDR3 is 14 amino acids. CDR3 amino acids: CASSYGTGVSEQYF. DNA for the CDR3: TGTGCCAGCAGTTATGGGACAGGGGTCTCCGAGCAGTACTTC.

This chain joins TRBV27 and TRBJ2-7, with TRBD2 matching over 10 bases. CDR1 and CDR2 from the germline V gene are MNHEY and SMNVEV (reference sequence). Germline trimming cut 0 bases from V and 2 bases from J; bases unmatched to any gene: 4. The CDR3 is 16 amino acids. The CDR3 DNA is TGTGCCAGCAGTTTATCGTCCCTAGCGGGAGCCTACGAGCAGTACTTC. This codes for CASSLSSLAGAYEQYF.

This chain links TRBV5-1 with TRBJ2-1; 7 positions agree with TRBD2. The CDR3 is 19 residues long. The V gene end was trimmed by 3 bases and the J gene end by 8 bases; junction bases not matched to a gene: 23. Germline V gives CDR1 SGHRS, CDR2 YFSETQ. The CDR3 loop reads CASSSILSFGGWIRDEQFF. The CDR3 DNA sequence: TGCGCCAGCAGCTCCATCCTTAGTTTCGGGGGGTGGATTCGTGATGAGCAGTTCTTC.

The chain links TRBV5-1 to TRBJ1-2; D unresolved. Deletions cut 5 bases from V and 7 bases from J, with 9 bases between. The CDR3 is 11 amino acids. Germline CDR1 SGHRS, CDR2 YFSETQ. The CDR3, as DNA: TGCGCCAGCAGACAAGAGGGTGGCTACACCTTC. This encodes CASRQEGGYTF.

The rearrangement joins TRBV19 to TRBJ1-1; D is undetermined. CDR3 length equals 12 residues. The germline V gene encodes CDR1 LNHDA and CDR2 SQIVND (reference sequence). The CDR3 nucleotides read TGTGGGGTGGCTGGCGGCAGCGCTGAAGCTTTCTTT. Its protein is CGVAGGSAEAFF.

The chain uses TRBV28 and TRBJ1-1, with D unresolved. Germline CDR1 MDHEN, CDR2 SYDVKM. V was clipped by 5 bases and J by 8 bases, with 12 bases between them. This CDR3 spans 12 amino acids. The CDR3 DNA follows: TGTGCCAGCAGTCCACCCCGACGGGAAGCTTTCTTT. Translating it yields CASSPPRREAFF.

The chain's CDR3 is CASSPPSTRGAYEQYF. Written as DNA, the CDR3 is TGTGCCAGCTCACCACCTTCGACCCGCGGGGCCTACGAGCAGTACTTC. The rearrangement joins TRBV18 to TRBJ2-7, with a tentative D call TRBD2 (6 bases). The CDR3 spans 16 residues. V lost 0 bases and J 2 bases, leaving 14 bases between the germline ends. CDR1 and CDR2 from the germline V gene are KGHSH and LQKENI.

The gene calls are TRBV11-2 and TRBJ1-1, with no clear D. The V and J ends lost 5 bases and 7 bases respectively, with 14 bases between them. This CDR3 is built from 13 residues. Per germline, CDR1 SGHAT and CDR2 FQNNGV. The CDR3 region is CASSPDWRGEAFF. As DNA, the CDR3 is TGTGCCAGCAGCCCTGATTGGCGGGGTGAAGCTTTCTTT.

The chain couples TRBV6-6 to TRBJ2-7, with D maybe TRBD1 (6 bases). The CDR3 runs to 12 residues. Per germline, CDR1 MNHNY and CDR2 SVGAGI (reference sequence). V was trimmed by 11 bases and J by 2 bases, leaving 13 bases between them. The CDR3 nucleotides are TGTGCCTCTTGGACAGATGCCTACGAGCAGTACTTC. Translation: CASWTDAYEQYF.

This sequence joins TRBV19 and TRBJ2-7; no firm D call. Trimming took 7 bases from V and 0 from J, leaving 13 bases between them. This CDR3 spans 14 amino acids. In germline, CDR1 is LNHDA, CDR2 SQIVND (reference sequence). The CDR3 loop reads CASTDSIHSYEQYF. CDR3 bases: TGTGCCAGTACCGATAGCATTCACTCCTACGAGCAGTACTTC.